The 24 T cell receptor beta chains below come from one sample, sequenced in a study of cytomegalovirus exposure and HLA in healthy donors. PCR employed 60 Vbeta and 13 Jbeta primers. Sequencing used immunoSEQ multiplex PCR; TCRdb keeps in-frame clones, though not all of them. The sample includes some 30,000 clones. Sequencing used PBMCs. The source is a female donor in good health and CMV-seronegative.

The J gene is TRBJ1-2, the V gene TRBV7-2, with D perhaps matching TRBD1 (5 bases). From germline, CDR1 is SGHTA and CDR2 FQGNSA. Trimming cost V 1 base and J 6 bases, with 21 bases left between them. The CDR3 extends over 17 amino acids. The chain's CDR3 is CASSLGLDRGGSHGYTF. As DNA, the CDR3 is TGTGCCAGCAGCTTAGGCCTCGACCGGGGGGGTAGTCATGGCTACACCTTC.

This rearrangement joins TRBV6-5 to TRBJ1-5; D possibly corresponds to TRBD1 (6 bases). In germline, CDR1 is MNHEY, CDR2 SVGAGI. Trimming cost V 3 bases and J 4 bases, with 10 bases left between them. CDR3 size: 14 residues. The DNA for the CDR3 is TGTGCCAGCAGTTATAACAGGGTTAATCAGCCCCAGCATTTT. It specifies CASSYNRVNQPQHF.

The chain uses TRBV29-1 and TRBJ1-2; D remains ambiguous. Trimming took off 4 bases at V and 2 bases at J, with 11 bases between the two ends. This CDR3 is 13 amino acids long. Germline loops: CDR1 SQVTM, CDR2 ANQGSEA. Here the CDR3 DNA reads TGCAGCGTTGGGAGGGAATCCAACTATGGCTACACCTTC. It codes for CSVGRESNYGYTF.

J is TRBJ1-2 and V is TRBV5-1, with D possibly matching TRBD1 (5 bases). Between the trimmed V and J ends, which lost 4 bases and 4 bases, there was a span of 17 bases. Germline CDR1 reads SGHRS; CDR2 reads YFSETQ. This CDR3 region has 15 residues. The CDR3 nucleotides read TGCGCCAGCAGCCCGCCAGGCCAGGGCGGCTATGGCTACACCTTC. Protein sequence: CASSPPGQGGYGYTF.

This chain's CDR3 is CASSQVRGAYYNEQFF. For the CDR3, the DNA is TGTGCCAGCAGCCAAGTTCGGGGGGCCTACTACAATGAGCAGTTCTTC. V is TRBV4-2 and J is TRBJ2-1; a weak D match, TRBD2 (7 bases). CDR3 length: 16 amino acids. From germline, CDR1 is LGHNA and CDR2 YNFKEQ. The V end lost 1 base, the J end lost 3 bases, and 13 bases lay between the germline ends.

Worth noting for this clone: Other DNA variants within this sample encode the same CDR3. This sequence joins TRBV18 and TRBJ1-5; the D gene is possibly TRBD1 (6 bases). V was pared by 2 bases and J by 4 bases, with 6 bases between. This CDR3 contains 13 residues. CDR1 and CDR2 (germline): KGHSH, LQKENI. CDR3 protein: CASSPDRNQPQHF. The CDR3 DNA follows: TGTGCCAGCTCACCAGACAGGAATCAGCCCCAGCATTTT.

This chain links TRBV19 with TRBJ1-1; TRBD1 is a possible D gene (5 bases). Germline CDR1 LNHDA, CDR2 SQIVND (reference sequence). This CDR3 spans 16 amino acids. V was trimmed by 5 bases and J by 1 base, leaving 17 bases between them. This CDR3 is CASSPRPGLGNTEAFF. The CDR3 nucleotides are TGTGCCAGTAGTCCTCGCCCGGGACTGGGGAACACTGAAGCTTTCTTT.

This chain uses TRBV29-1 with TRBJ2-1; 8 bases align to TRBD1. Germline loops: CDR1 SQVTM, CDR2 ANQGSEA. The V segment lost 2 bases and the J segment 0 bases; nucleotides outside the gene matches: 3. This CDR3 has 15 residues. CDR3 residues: CSVEQGASSYNEQFF. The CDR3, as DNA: TGCAGCGTTGAACAGGGGGCTTCCTCCTACAATGAGCAGTTCTTC.

Written as DNA, the CDR3 is TGTGCCAGCAGTGAAGCGGGAGCGGCCAACTATGGCTACACCTTC. The encoded protein is CASSEAGAANYGYTF. This chain joins TRBV6-1 and TRBJ1-2; D remains ambiguous. The CDR3 length is 15 residues. The ends were cut back, 0 bases at V and 2 bases at J, with 10 bases in the middle. Germline lookup yields CDR1 MNHNS and CDR2 SASEGT.

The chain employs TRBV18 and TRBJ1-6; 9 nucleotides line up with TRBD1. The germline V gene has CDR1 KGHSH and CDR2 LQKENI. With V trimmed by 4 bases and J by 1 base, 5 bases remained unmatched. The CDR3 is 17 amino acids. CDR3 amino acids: CASSLTGTGSYNSPLHF. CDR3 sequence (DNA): TGTGCCAGCTCACTTACCGGGACAGGGTCCTATAATTCACCCCTCCACTTT.

The CDR3, as DNA: TGTGCCTGGACCCCCGGACAGGCGGCAGATACGCAGTATTTT. Its protein product is CAWTPGQAADTQYF. The chain is built from TRBV30 and TRBJ2-3; 7 bases align to TRBD1. The CDR3 has 14 residues. Germline CDR1 is GTSNPN and CDR2 is SVGIG (reference sequence). The V segment lost 4 bases and the J segment 4 bases; nucleotides outside the gene matches: 8.

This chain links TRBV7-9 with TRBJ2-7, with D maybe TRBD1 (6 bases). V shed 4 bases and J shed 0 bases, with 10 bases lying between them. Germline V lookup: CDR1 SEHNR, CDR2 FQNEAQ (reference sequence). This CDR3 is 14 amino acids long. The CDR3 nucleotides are TGTGCCAGCAGCTCCCGGGACATCTCCTACGAGCAGTACTTC. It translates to CASSSRDISYEQYF.

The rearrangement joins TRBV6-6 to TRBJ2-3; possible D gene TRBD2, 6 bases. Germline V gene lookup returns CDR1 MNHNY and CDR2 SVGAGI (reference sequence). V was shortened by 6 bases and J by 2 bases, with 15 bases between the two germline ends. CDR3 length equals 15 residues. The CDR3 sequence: CASSRGLQDTDTQYF. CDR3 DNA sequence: TGTGCCAGCAGCCGAGGACTACAAGACACAGATACGCAGTATTTT.

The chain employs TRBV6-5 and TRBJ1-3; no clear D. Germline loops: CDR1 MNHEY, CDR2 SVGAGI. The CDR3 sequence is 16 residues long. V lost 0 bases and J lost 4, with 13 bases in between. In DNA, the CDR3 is TGTGCCAGCAGTTACTCGAGTTCTCCGGGAGGAAACACCATATATTTT. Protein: CASSYSSSPGGNTIYF.

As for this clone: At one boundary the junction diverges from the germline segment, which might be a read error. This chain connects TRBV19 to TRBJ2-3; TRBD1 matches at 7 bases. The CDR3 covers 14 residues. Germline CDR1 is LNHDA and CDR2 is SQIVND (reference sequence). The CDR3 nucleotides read TGTGCCAGTAGCCTCACAGGGGTGGCAGATAAGCAGTATTTT. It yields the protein CASSLTGVADKQYF.

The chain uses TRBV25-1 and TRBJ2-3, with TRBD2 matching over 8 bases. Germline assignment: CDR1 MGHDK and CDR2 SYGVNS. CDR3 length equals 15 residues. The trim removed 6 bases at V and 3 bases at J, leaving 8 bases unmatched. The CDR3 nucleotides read TGTGCCAGCAGCTGGACGGGGGGGGCGACAGATACGCAGTATTTT. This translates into CASSWTGGATDTQYF.

The CDR3 loop is CASSIDSTGNSYEQYF. CDR3 bases: TGTGCCAGTAGTATAGACTCGACAGGAAACTCCTACGAGCAGTACTTC. This chain connects TRBV19 to TRBJ2-7; the D gene is possibly TRBD1 (6 bases). Germline loops: CDR1 LNHDA, CDR2 SQIVND (reference sequence). The CDR3 runs to 16 residues. V was trimmed by 0 bases and J by 0 bases, leaving 12 bases between them. Full variable domain (missing parts from reference TRBV19 and TRBJ2-7): DGGITQSPKYLFRKEGQNVTLSCEQNLNHDAMYWYRQDPGQGLRLIYYSQIVNDFQKGDIAEGYSVSREKKESFPLTVTSAQKNPTAFYLCASSIDSTGNSYEQYFGPGTRLTVT.

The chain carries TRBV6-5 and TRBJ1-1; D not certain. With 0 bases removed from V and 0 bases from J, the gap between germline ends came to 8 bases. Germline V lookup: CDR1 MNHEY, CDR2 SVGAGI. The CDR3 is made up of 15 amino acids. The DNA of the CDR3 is TGTGCCAGCAGTTACTCAGGAGGGATGAACACTGAAGCTTTCTTT. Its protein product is CASSYSGGMNTEAFF.

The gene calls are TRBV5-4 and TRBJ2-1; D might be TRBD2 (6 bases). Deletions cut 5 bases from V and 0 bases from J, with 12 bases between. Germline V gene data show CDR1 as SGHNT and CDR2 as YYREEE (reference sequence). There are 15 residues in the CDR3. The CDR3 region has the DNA TGTGCCAGCAGAGCGGGCCTAAGCTCCTACAATGAGCAGTTCTTC. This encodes CASRAGLSSYNEQFF.

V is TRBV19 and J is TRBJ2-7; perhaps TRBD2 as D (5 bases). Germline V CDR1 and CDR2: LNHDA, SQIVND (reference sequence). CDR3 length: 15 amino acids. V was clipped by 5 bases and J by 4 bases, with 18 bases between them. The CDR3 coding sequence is TGTGCCAGTAGTCCGGACGGGCCCCGGGGATACGAGCAGTACTTC. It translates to CASSPDGPRGYEQYF.

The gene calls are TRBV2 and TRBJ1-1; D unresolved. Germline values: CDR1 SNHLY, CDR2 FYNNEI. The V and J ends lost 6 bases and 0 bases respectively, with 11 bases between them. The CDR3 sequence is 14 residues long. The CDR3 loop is CASREPVMNTEAFF. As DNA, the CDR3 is TGTGCCAGCAGGGAGCCGGTAATGAACACTGAAGCTTTCTTT.

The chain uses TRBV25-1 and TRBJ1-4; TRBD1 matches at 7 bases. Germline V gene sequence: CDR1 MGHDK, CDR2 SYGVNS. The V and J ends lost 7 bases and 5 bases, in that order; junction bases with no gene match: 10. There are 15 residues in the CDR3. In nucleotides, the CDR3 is TGTGCCAGCAACAGCCGGACAGGAAGAAATGAAAAACTGTTTTTT. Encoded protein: CASNSRTGRNEKLFF.

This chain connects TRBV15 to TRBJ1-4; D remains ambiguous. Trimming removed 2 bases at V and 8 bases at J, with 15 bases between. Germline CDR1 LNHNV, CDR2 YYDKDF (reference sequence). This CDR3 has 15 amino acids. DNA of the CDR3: TGTGCCACCAGCAGACCGAGCGGGTCGGACGAAAAACTGTTTTTT. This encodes CATSRPSGSDEKLFF.

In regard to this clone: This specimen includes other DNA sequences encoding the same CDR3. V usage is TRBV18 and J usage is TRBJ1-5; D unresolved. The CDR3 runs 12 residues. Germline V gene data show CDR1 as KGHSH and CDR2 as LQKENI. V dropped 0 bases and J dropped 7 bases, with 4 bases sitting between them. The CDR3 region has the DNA TGTGCCAGCTCACCACCGGGCCAGCCCCAGCATTTT. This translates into CASSPPGQPQHF.